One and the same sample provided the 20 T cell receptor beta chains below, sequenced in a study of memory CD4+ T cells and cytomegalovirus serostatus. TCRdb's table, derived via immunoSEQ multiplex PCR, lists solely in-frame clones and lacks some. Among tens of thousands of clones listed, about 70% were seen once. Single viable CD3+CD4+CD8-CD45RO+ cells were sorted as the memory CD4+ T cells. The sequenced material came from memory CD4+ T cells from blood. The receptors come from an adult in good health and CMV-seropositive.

DNA of the CDR3: TGTGCCAGCAGCCCCTTGGACACAACTCGCTCTGGAAACACCATATATTTT. It encodes CASSPLDTTRSGNTIYF. The V and J genes are TRBV5-6 and TRBJ1-3, with a tentative D call TRBD1 (5 bases). V shed 4 bases and J shed 0 bases, with 17 bases lying between them. Germline CDR1 SGHDT, CDR2 YYEEEE. The CDR3 consists of 17 residues.

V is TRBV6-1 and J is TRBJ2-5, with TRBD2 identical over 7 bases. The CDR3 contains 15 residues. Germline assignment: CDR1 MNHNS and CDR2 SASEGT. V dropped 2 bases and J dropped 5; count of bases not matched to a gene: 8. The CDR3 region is CASSERGLAGETQYF. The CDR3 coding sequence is TGTGCCAGCAGTGAAAGGGGCTTAGCGGGTGAGACCCAGTACTTC.

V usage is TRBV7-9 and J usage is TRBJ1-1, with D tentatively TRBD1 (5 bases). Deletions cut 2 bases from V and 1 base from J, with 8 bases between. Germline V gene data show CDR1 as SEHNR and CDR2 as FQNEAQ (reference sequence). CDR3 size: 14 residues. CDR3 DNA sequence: TGTGCCAGCAGCTTACAGGGCGCGAACACTGAAGCTTTCTTT. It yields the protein CASSLQGANTEAFF.

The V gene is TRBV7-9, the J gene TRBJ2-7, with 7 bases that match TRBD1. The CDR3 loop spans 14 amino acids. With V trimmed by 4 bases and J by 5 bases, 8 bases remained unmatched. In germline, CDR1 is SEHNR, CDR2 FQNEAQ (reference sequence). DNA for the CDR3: TGTGCCAGCAGCTATGGACAGGAGGTCGACGAGCAGTACTTC. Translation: CASSYGQEVDEQYF. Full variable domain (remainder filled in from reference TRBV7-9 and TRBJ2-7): DTGVSQNPRHKITKRGQNVTFRCDPISEHNRLYWYRQTLGQGPEFLTYFQNEAQLEKSRLLSDRFSAERPKGSFSTLEIQRTEQGDSAMYLCASSYGQEVDEQYFGPGTRLTVT.

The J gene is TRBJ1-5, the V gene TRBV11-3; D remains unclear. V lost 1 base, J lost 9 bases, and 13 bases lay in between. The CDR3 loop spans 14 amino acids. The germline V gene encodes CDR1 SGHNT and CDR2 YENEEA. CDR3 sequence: CASSLAAGPWPQHF. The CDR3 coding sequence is TGTGCCAGCAGCTTAGCGGCAGGTCCCTGGCCCCAGCATTTT.

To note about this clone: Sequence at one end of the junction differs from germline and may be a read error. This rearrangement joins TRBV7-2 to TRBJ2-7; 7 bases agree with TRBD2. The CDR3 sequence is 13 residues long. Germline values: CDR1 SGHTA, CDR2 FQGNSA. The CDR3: CASSLSPGRVQSF. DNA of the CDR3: TGTGCCAGCAGCTTGAGCCCAGGGAGGGTGCAGTCCTTC.

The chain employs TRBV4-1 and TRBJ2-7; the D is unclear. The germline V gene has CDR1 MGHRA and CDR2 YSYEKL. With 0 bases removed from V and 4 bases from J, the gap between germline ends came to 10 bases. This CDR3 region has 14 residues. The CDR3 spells CASSQDPLLYEQYF. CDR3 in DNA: TGCGCCAGCAGCCAAGATCCCCTACTTTACGAGCAGTACTTC.

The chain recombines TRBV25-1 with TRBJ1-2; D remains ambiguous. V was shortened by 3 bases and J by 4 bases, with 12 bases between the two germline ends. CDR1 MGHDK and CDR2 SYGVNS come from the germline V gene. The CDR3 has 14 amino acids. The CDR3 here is CASSDAGEVYGYTF. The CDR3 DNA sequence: TGTGCCAGCAGTGATGCTGGTGAGGTCTATGGCTACACCTTC.

This CDR3 is CASSVGDHTDTQYF. CDR3 nucleotides: TGTGCCAGCAGCGTGGGGGACCACACAGATACGCAGTATTTT. The gene calls are TRBV7-2 and TRBJ2-3; either TRBD1 or TRBD2 may fit D (5 bases each). V lost 5 bases and J lost 2, with 11 bases in between. This CDR3 contains 14 residues. The germline CDR1 and CDR2 sequences are SGHTA and FQGNSA.

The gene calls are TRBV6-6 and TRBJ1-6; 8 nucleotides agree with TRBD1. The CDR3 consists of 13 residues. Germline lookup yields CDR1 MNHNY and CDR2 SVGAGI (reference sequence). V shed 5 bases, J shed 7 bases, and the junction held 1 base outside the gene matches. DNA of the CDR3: TGTGCCAGCAGTCAGGGGGCAAATTCACCCCTCCACTTT. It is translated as CASSQGANSPLHF.

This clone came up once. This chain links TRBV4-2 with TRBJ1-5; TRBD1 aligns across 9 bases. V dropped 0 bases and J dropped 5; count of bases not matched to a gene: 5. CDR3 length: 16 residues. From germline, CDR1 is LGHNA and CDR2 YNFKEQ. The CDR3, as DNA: TGTGCCAGCAGCCAAGAGGACAGGGGACCTTATCAGCCCCAGCATTTT. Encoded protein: CASSQEDRGPYQPQHF.

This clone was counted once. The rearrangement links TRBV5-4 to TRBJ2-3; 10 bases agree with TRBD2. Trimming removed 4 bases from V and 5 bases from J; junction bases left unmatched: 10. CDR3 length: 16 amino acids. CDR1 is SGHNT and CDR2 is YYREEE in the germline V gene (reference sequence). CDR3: CASSVRAGGPGDTQYF. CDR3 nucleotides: TGTGCCAGCAGCGTTCGAGCGGGGGGGCCCGGAGATACGCAGTATTTT.

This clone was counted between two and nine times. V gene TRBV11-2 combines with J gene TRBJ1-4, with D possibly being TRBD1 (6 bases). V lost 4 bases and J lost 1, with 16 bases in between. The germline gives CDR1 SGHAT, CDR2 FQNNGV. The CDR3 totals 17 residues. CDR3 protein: CASSSPRGHRTNEKLFF. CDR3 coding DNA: TGTGCCAGCAGCTCCCCTCGGGGGCATCGAACTAATGAAAAACTGTTTTTT.

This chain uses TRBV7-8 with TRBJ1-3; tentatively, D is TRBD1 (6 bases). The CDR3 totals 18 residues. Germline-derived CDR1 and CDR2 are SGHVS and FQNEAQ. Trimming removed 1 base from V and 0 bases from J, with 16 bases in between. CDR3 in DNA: TGTGCCAGCAGCTTAGGGGGGCTCCACACATACTCTGGAAACACCATATATTTT. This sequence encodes CASSLGGLHTYSGNTIYF.

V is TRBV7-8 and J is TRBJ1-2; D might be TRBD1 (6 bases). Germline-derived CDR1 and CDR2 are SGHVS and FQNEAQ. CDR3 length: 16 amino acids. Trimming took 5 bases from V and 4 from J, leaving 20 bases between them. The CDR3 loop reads CASSTQGGGVGYGYTF. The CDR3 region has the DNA TGTGCCAGCAGCACCCAGGGAGGGGGGGTCGGCTATGGCTACACCTTC.

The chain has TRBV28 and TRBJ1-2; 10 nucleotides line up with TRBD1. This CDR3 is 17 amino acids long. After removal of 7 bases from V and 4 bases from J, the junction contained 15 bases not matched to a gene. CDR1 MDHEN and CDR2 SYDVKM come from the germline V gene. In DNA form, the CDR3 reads TGTGCCAGCACCACCCCTTCCGGGACAGGGGTTGGCTATGGCTACACCTTC. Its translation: CASTTPSGTGVGYGYTF.

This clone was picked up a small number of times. The CDR3 DNA follows: TGTGCCAGCAGCTTGATACCGGGGGCTAATGAAAAACTGTTTTTT. Amino acid sequence: CASSLIPGANEKLFF. The chain links TRBV5-4 to TRBJ1-4, with a tentative D call TRBD1 (5 bases). The CDR3 sequence is 15 residues long. CDR1 SGHNT and CDR2 YYREEE come from the germline V gene (reference sequence). Deletions cut 1 base from V and 3 bases from J, with 10 bases between. The entire variable domain, with the rest obtained from reference TRBV5-4 and TRBJ1-4, is as follows: ETGVTQSPTHLIKTRGQQVTLRCSSQSGHNTVSWYQQALGQGPQFIFQYYREEENGRGNFPPRFSGLQFPNYSSELNVNALELDDSALYLCASSLIPGANEKLFFGSGTQLSVL.

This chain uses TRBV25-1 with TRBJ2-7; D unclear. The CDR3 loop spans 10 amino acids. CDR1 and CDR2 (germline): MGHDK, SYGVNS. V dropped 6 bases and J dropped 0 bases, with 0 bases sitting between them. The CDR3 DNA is TGTGCCAGCAGCTCCTACGAGCAGTACTTC. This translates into CASSSYEQYF.

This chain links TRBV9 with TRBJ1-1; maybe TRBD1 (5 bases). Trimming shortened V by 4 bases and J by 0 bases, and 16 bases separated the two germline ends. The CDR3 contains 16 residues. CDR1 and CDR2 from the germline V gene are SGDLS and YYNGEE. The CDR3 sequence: CASSLGTHEMNTEAFF. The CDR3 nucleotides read TGTGCCAGCAGCCTCGGGACCCACGAGATGAACACTGAAGCTTTCTTT. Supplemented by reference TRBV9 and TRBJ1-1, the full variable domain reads DSGVTQTPKHLITATGQRVTLRCSPRSGDLSVYWYQQSLDQGLQFLIQYYNGEERAKGNILERFSAQQFPDLHSELNLSSLELGDSALYFCASSLGTHEMNTEAFFGQGTRLTVV.

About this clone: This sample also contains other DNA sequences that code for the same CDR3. CDR3: CASSLQLGNTEAFF. CDR3 nucleotides: TGTGCCAGCAGCCTACAGCTGGGAAACACTGAAGCTTTCTTT. The genes are TRBV7-2 and TRBJ1-1, with D uncertain. CDR3 length: 14 amino acids. The germline CDR1 and CDR2 sequences are SGHTA and FQGNSA. V lost 5 bases, J lost 2 bases, and 12 bases lay in between. The full variable domain, its missing parts supplied by reference TRBV7-2 and TRBJ1-1, is GAGVSQSPSNKVTEKGKDVELRCDPISGHTALYWYRQSLGQGLEFLIYFQGNSAPDKSGLPSDRFSAERTGGSVSTLTIQRTQQEDSAVYLCASSLQLGNTEAFFGQGTRLTVV.